This T cell receptor (beta chain) was identified in a study of T cell responses to AZD1222 COVID-19 vaccine. Study-level findings and limits: Only a handful of people who got AZD1222 tested seropositive at baseline. Spike-wide coverage was observed for vaccine-associated CD4 TCRs, with dominant responses at 160-218 and 743-854.

Clones were read by immunoSEQ multiplex PCR, and TCRdb kept only the in-frame ones, dropping some. The table records more than 70,000 clones, more than 85% of them present only once. CDR1 GTSNPN and CDR2 SVGIG come from the germline V gene (reference sequence). This CDR3 spans 16 amino acids. V lost 0 bases, J lost 2 bases, and 7 bases stayed unmatched. As for this clone: Its target is not known.

Specimen: peripheral blood, collected 28 days after the second AZD1222 dose. This receptor was obtained from an adult who received the AZD1222 COVID-19 vaccine. V and J are TRBV30 and TRBJ2-3; 8 positions match TRBD2. In nucleotides, the CDR3 is TGTGCCTGGAGTGTATCTGCGGGGGGCTCCACAGATACGCAGTATTTT. It codes for CAWSVSAGGSTDTQYF. Full variable domain (remainder filled in from reference TRBV30 and TRBJ2-3): SQTIHQWPATLVQPVGSPLSLECTVEGTSNPNLYWYRQAAGRGLQLLFYSVGIGQISSEVPQNLSASRPQDRQFILSSKKLLLSDSGFYLCAWSVSAGGSTDTQYFGPGTRLTVL.